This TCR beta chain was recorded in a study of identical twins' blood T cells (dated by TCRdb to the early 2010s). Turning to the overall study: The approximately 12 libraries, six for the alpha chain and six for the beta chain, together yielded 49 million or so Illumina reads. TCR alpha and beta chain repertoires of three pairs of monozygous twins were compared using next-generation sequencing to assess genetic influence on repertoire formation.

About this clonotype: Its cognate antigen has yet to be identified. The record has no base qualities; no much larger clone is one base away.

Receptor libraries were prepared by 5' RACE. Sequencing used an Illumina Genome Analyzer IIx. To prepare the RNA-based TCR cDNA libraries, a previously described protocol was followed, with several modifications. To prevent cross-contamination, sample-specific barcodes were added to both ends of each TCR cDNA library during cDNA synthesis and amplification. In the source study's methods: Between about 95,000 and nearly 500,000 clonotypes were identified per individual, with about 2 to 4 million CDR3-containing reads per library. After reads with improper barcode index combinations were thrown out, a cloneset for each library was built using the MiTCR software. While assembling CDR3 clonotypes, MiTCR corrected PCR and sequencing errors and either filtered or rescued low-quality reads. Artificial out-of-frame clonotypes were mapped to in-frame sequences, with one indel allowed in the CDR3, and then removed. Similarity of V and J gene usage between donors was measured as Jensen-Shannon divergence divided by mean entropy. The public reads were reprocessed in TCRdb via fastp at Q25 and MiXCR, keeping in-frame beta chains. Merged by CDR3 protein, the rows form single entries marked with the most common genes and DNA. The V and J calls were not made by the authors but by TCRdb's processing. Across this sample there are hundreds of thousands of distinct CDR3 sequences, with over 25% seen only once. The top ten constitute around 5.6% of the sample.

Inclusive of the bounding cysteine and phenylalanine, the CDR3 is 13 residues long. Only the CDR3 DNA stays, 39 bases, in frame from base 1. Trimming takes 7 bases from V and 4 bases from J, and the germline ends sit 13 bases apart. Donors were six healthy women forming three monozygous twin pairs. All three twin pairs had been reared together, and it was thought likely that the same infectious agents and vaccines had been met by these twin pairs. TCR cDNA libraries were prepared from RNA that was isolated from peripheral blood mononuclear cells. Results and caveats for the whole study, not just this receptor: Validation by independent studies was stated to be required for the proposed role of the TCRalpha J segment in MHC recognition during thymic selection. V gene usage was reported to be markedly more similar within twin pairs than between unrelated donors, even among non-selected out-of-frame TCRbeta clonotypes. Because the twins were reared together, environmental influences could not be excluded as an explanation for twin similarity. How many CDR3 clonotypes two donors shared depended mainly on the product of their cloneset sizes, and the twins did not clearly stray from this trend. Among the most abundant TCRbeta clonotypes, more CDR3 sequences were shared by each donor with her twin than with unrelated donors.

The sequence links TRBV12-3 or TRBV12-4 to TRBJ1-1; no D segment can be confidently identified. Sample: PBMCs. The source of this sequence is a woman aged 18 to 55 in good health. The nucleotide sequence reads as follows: TGTGCCAGCACCCCTATTGGGGTCACTGAAGCTTTCTTT. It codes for CASTPIGVTEAFF.